A selection of T cell receptor beta chains follows, all from one sample in a study of T cells in Graves' hyperthyroidism and ophthalmopathy. TCRdb itself ran the multiplex PCR reads through MiXCR, one entry per CDR3 protein. The data hold about 290,000 distinct CDR3 sequences, with approximately 17% observed a single time. The sample was blood. The source is a woman aged 60-75 years with Graves' ophthalmopathy. Each CDR3 is given with its conserved first and last residue. Fields, in order: J gene, D gene, V gene, CDR3 protein. D genes are given only for firm matches.

j_call: TRBJ1-2
d_call: NA
v_call: TRBV4-2
cdr3_aa: CASSQDLGRDGYTF

j_call: TRBJ2-5
d_call: NA
v_call: TRBV7-2
cdr3_aa: CASSPTRGKTQETQYF

j_call: TRBJ2-1
d_call: TRBD2
v_call: TRBV20-1
cdr3_aa: CSARLAGAKVYNEQFF

j_call: TRBJ1-5
d_call: TRBD1
v_call: TRBV7-2
cdr3_aa: CASSGRTGGKNQPQHF

j_call: TRBJ2-7
d_call: TRBD1
v_call: TRBV28
cdr3_aa: CASSYAGQAYEQYF

j_call: TRBJ2-5
d_call: TRBD1
v_call: TRBV4-1
cdr3_aa: CASSQTGFLETQYF

j_call: TRBJ1-2
d_call: TRBD1
v_call: TRBV10-2
cdr3_aa: CASSDTNRDRGRGVYGYTF

j_call: TRBJ2-7
d_call: TRBD1
v_call: TRBV5-1
cdr3_aa: CASSLTVPGTAHPYEQYF

j_call: TRBJ1-5
d_call: NA
v_call: TRBV6-6
cdr3_aa: CASSYSGGSQPQHF

j_call: TRBJ1-1
d_call: TRBD1
v_call: TRBV7-9
cdr3_aa: CASAGDRVNTEAFF

j_call: TRBJ1-3
d_call: NA
v_call: TRBV2
cdr3_aa: CASSEDGLGNTIYF

j_call: TRBJ2-5
d_call: TRBD1
v_call: TRBV20-1
cdr3_aa: CSATGQGDIETQYF

j_call: TRBJ2-3
d_call: TRBD2
v_call: TRBV9
cdr3_aa: CASSAWTSGGSDTQYF

j_call: TRBJ1-3
d_call: NA
v_call: TRBV20-1
cdr3_aa: CSARLSSGNTIYF

j_call: TRBJ1-2
d_call: NA
v_call: TRBV20-1
cdr3_aa: CSARDSSGGSSGYTF

j_call: TRBJ1-5
d_call: NA
v_call: TRBV7-2
cdr3_aa: CASSFKGDQPQHF

j_call: TRBJ1-3
d_call: NA
v_call: TRBV2
cdr3_aa: CASRRVGSGNTIYF